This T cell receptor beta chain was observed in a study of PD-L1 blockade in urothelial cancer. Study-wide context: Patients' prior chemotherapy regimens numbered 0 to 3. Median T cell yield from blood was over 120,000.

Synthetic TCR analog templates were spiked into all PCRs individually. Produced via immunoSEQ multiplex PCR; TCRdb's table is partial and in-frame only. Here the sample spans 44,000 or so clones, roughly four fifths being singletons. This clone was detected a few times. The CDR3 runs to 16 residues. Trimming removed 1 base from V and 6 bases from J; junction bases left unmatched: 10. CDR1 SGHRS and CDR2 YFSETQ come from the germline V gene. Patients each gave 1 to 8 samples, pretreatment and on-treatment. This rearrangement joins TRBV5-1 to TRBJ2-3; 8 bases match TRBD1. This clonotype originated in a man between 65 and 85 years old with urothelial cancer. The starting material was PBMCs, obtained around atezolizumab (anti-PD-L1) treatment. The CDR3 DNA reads TGCGCCAGCAGCTTGTCACAGGGGGGTATCGTGGATACGCAGTATTTT. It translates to CASSLSQGGIVDTQYF.